This entry lists 27 T cell receptor beta chains sequenced from one sample in a study of vaccination effects on CD4 cells after COVID-19. The method was immunoSEQ multiplex PCR; TCRdb's version includes in-frame clones alone and lacks a portion of them. The sample includes approximately 26,000 clones, around 79% seen only once; the top ten take around 6.5%. Ahead of sequencing, the ViraFEST assay grew antigen-specific CD4+ T cells using viral peptide pools. It was after 10 days of culture that CD4+ T cells were isolated. Participants completed two doses of the BNT162b2 or mRNA-1273 vaccine. These receptors have no known antigen. Sequenced material: CD4+ T cells from PBMCs cultured with SARS-CoV-2 spike peptides, taken after COVID-19 vaccination. These receptors originate from a human donor who received a COVID-19 vaccine. Some clones in this sample may be carry-over from other donors' samples.

V and J are TRBV18 and TRBJ1-1; 12 bases fit TRBD1. V trimming: 5 bases; J trimming: 4 bases; junction bases outside the gene matches: 8. From germline, CDR1 is KGHSH and CDR2 LQKENI. CDR3 length: 16 amino acids. The CDR3 DNA reads TGTGCCAGCTCATCCGGGACAGGGGGCTCTGGCACTGAAGCTTTCTTT. It translates to CASSSGTGGSGTEAFF.

This chain links TRBV20-1 with TRBJ2-2, with D possibly being TRBD1 (6 bases). The ends were cut back, 7 bases at V and 3 bases at J, with 6 bases in the middle. The CDR3 contains 11 residues. The germline gives CDR1 DFQATT, CDR2 SNEGSKA (reference sequence). CDR3 sequence reads: CSGQDTGELFF. The CDR3 region has the DNA TGCAGTGGACAGGACACCGGGGAGCTGTTTTTT.

The rearrangement joins TRBV19 to TRBJ2-2; the D gene is possibly TRBD2 (5 bases). Trimming stripped 2 bases from V and 8 bases from J, with 18 bases between. Germline V gene data show CDR1 as LNHDA and CDR2 as SQIVND (reference sequence). The CDR3 totals 16 residues. The CDR3 spells CASSITQRGRSGELFF. CDR3 DNA: TGTGCCAGTAGTATAACCCAACGGGGAAGGAGTGGGGAGCTGTTTTTT.

The chain combines TRBV7-6 with TRBJ2-2; 13 nucleotides match TRBD2. CDR3 size: 16 residues. Germline lookup yields CDR1 SGHVS and CDR2 FNYEAQ. V was pared by 2 bases and J by 6 bases, with 3 bases of the junction left unmatched. The CDR3 coding sequence is TGTGCCAGCAGCTTAATACTAGCGGGGGGGCCCGGGGAGCTGTTTTTT. It is translated as CASSLILAGGPGELFF.

The V and J genes are TRBV4-1 and TRBJ1-3; no reliable D call. Germline CDR1 is MGHRA and CDR2 is YSYEKL. V lost 2 bases to trimming and J lost 1 base, with 12 bases between them. The CDR3 contains 16 residues. The CDR3 DNA reads TGCGCCAGCAGCCAATCGTCCCTCCTATCTGGAAACACCATATATTTT. It specifies CASSQSSLLSGNTIYF.

The gene calls are TRBV29-1 and TRBJ1-1, with D perhaps TRBD1 (5 bases). V gave up 1 base and J gave up 0 bases, with 9 bases separating them. CDR1 is SQVTM and CDR2 is ANQGSEA in the germline V gene. The CDR3 has 14 amino acids. This CDR3 is CSVEVRTMNTEAFF. For the CDR3, the DNA is TGCAGCGTTGAAGTTAGGACAATGAACACTGAAGCTTTCTTT.

The J gene is TRBJ2-2, the V gene TRBV5-4; 7 bases align to TRBD1. Germline V gene sequence: CDR1 SGHNT, CDR2 YYREEE (reference sequence). V lost 0 bases, J lost 5 bases, and 4 bases stayed unmatched. This CDR3 has 15 residues. CDR3 loop: CASSLEAGGTGELFF. The CDR3, as DNA: TGTGCCAGCAGCTTGGAGGCAGGGGGTACCGGGGAGCTGTTTTTT.

This chain links TRBV24-1 with TRBJ2-1; 8 nucleotides line up with TRBD1. The germline V gene encodes CDR1 KGHDR and CDR2 SFDVKD. CDR3 length equals 18 residues. The V segment lost 4 bases and the J segment 5 bases; nucleotides outside the gene matches: 15. The CDR3 reads CATSDPNRGQGYHNEQFF. For the CDR3, the DNA is TGTGCCACCAGTGACCCCAACCGAGGACAGGGATATCACAATGAGCAGTTCTTC.

This chain connects TRBV9 to TRBJ2-2, with D perhaps matching TRBD1 (6 bases). In germline, CDR1 is SGDLS, CDR2 YYNGEE. The CDR3 has 14 amino acids. The V gene lost 4 bases and the J gene lost 2 bases, with 9 bases spanning the gap. Here the CDR3 reads CASSIGTNTGELFF. For the CDR3, the DNA is TGTGCCAGCAGCATTGGGACAAACACCGGGGAGCTGTTTTTT.

CDR3 nucleotides: TGTGCCAGCAGCTTAGCGCCAGCGGGGGGGAAAGAGACCCAGTACTTC. It is translated as CASSLAPAGGKETQYF. The chain combines TRBV11-1 with TRBJ2-5; the match to TRBD2 covers 10 bases. The CDR3 is made up of 16 amino acids. V gave up 0 bases and J gave up 3 bases; unmatched junction bases: 4. Per germline, CDR1 SGHAT and CDR2 FQDESV (reference sequence).

V and J are TRBV5-4 and TRBJ2-2, with D perhaps matching TRBD1 or TRBD2 (6 bases each). The CDR3 extends over 15 amino acids. Germline assignment: CDR1 SGHNT and CDR2 YYREEE (reference sequence). Trimming pared 0 bases from V and 4 bases from J, leaving 10 bases between. The CDR3 DNA follows: TGTGCCAGCAGCTTGGTTGGGGGGCCCACCGGGGAGCTGTTTTTT. Protein product: CASSLVGGPTGELFF.

J is TRBJ1-1 and V is TRBV5-1; a possible D gene is TRBD1 (5 bases). The germline V gene has CDR1 SGHRS and CDR2 YFSETQ. Trimming stripped 2 bases from V and 6 bases from J, with 17 bases between. The CDR3 is 15 amino acids. CDR3 bases: TGCGCCAGCAGCTTTAGTGCCGGGGGGGTCCCTGAAGCTTTCTTT. Translating gives CASSFSAGGVPEAFF.

The chain joins TRBV3-1 (or the pseudogene TRBV3-2) to TRBJ2-3; 8 bases line up with TRBD2. Unmatched junction bases numbered 14, after V lost 2 bases and J lost 7 bases. Per germline, CDR1 LGHDT and CDR2 YNNKEL (reference sequence). This CDR3 is built from 17 residues. CDR3 in DNA: TGTGCCAGCAGCCAACAAACCGGGACTAGGAATGCATATACGCAGTATTTT. It translates to CASSQQTGTRNAYTQYF.

The chain is built from TRBV5-1 and TRBJ1-1; unclear D gene. The CDR3 extends over 14 amino acids. Germline assignment: CDR1 SGHRS and CDR2 YFSETQ. V was cut by 5 bases and J by 1 base, with 12 bases left in between. CDR3 protein: CASSQSVGNTEAFF. The CDR3 region has the DNA TGCGCCAGCAGTCAGTCGGTTGGGAACACTGAAGCTTTCTTT.

The J gene is TRBJ2-3, the V gene TRBV19; either TRBD1 or TRBD2 may supply D (5 bases each). CDR1 LNHDA and CDR2 SQIVND come from the germline V gene (reference sequence). The CDR3 is made up of 16 amino acids. V was trimmed by 5 bases and J by 2 bases, leaving 17 bases between them. CDR3 DNA sequence: TGTGCCAGTAGTGCTTACTCCGGGACCACCACAGATACGCAGTATTTT. Translating it yields CASSAYSGTTTDTQYF.

V is TRBV30 and J is TRBJ2-7, with D uncertain. CDR1 is GTSNPN, CDR2 SVGIG, per germline (reference sequence). V was trimmed by 2 bases and J by 4 bases, leaving 6 bases between them. The CDR3 loop spans 11 amino acids. The CDR3 is CAWSREYEQYV. The CDR3 bases are TGTGCCTGGAGTAGGGAATACGAGCAGTACGTC.

This chain connects TRBV2 to TRBJ2-7, with 8 positions matching TRBD1. The junction had 9 bases not matched to a gene; V was cut back by 4 bases and J by 4 bases. Germline V gene lookup returns CDR1 SNHLY and CDR2 FYNNEI. The CDR3 extends over 15 amino acids. CDR3 bases: TGTGCCAGCAGTGCAGACAGGGGAGAGTCATACGAGCAGTACGTC. It yields the protein CASSADRGESYEQYV.

CDR3 region: CASSPGQDDYGYTF. DNA for the CDR3: TGTGCCAGCTCACCAGGACAGGACGACTATGGCTACACCTTC. The rearrangement uses TRBV18 and TRBJ1-2, with 7 positions matching TRBD1. J was trimmed by 3 bases and V by 2 bases; bases with no gene match: 3. CDR1 and CDR2 from the germline V gene are KGHSH and LQKENI. The CDR3 is 14 amino acids.

This chain joins TRBV5-1 and TRBJ1-4; 8 bases line up with TRBD1. Germline loops: CDR1 SGHRS, CDR2 YFSETQ. The CDR3 totals 13 residues. V lost 4 bases and J lost 8; bases outside the gene matches: 4. CDR3 sequence reads: CASSETGAEKLFF. CDR3 nucleotide sequence: TGCGCCAGCAGCGAGACAGGGGCCGAAAAACTGTTTTTT.

J is TRBJ2-7 and V is TRBV18, with D unclear. With 3 bases removed from V and 2 bases from J, the gap between germline ends came to 11 bases. Germline CDR1 reads KGHSH; CDR2 reads LQKENI. The CDR3 is 14 residues long. Written as DNA, the CDR3 is TGTGCCAGCTCACCGGGTGTCGGAGCCTACGAGCAGTACGTC. Translated, it gives CASSPGVGAYEQYV.

The chain carries TRBV4-3 and TRBJ1-4; 8 bases are shared with TRBD1. Germline V gives CDR1 LGHNA, CDR2 YSLEER. There are 16 residues in the CDR3. V dropped 1 base and J dropped 5; count of bases not matched to a gene: 6. For the CDR3, the DNA is TGCGCCAGCAGCCAAGTTTATACAGGGGGGAATGAAAAACTGTTTTTT. Its translation is CASSQVYTGGNEKLFF.

The rearrangement links TRBV5-1 to TRBJ2-7, with D unresolved. Germline CDR1 is SGHRS and CDR2 is YFSETQ. V was cut by 0 bases and J by 4 bases, with 8 bases left in between. This CDR3 comprises 13 residues. CDR3 coding DNA: TGCGCCAGCAGCTTGGATCTGGAATACGAGCAGTACGTC. It yields the protein CASSLDLEYEQYV.

The J gene is TRBJ1-1, the V gene TRBV5-1; TRBD1 might be the D (5 bases). The CDR3 loop spans 14 amino acids. Germline-derived CDR1 and CDR2 are SGHRS and YFSETQ. The V end was cut by 5 bases, the J end by 4 bases, with 15 bases between. The CDR3 is CASRIGAEGTEAFF. The CDR3 nucleotides are TGCGCCAGCAGAATAGGGGCAGAGGGCACTGAAGCTTTCTTT.

This clone was found once. The rearrangement links TRBV7-9 to TRBJ2-5, with D possibly TRBD2 on 6 matching bases. Trimming took 7 bases from V and 4 from J, leaving 13 bases between them. This CDR3 is built from 13 residues. Looked up from germline, CDR1 is SEHNR and CDR2 is FQNEAQ (reference sequence). As DNA, the CDR3 is TGTGCCAGCACCCGGGGTAGCGGAGAGACCCAGTACTTC. Its translation is CASTRGSGETQYF. Full variable domain (rest looked up from reference TRBV7-9 and TRBJ2-5): DTGVSQNPRHKITKRGQNVTFRCDPISEHNRLYWYRQTLGQGPEFLTYFQNEAQLEKSRLLSDRFSAERPKGSFSTLEIQRTEQGDSAMYLCASTRGSGETQYFGPGTRLLVL.

V is TRBV5-4 and J is TRBJ2-5; 14 nucleotides line up with TRBD2. This CDR3 contains 16 residues. Trimming took 4 bases from V and 2 from J; bases not matched to a gene: 4. Looked up from germline, CDR1 is SGHNT and CDR2 is YYREEE (reference sequence). CDR3 protein: CASSGGLAGGQETQYF. The CDR3 nucleotides are TGTGCCAGCAGCGGTGGACTAGCGGGGGGTCAAGAGACCCAGTACTTC.

The J gene is TRBJ2-4, the V gene TRBV5-5, with D maybe TRBD1 (6 bases). Germline V CDR1 and CDR2: SGHKS, YYEKEE (reference sequence). This CDR3 has 14 residues. Trimming left V 4 bases short and J 6 bases short, with 14 bases between. This chain's CDR3 is CASSPTGIVNIQYF. The CDR3 DNA reads TGTGCCAGCAGCCCAACAGGGATTGTAAACATTCAGTACTTC.

The chain combines TRBV28 with TRBJ1-5; D is unclear. CDR1 MDHEN and CDR2 SYDVKM come from the germline V gene. The CDR3 has 14 amino acids. V lost 3 bases, J lost 3 bases, and 9 bases lay in between. The CDR3 nucleotides are TGTGCCAGCAGTTTCCAAGGGTACAATCAGCCCCAGCATTTT. Its translation: CASSFQGYNQPQHF.